The TCR beta chain under discussion was sequenced for a study of beta chain features in type 1 diabetes. Turning to the study itself: The examined sorted cells totaled about 110 million across samples. Points from the study as a whole: In comparison with healthy donors, patients had naive, central memory and Treg TCRB repertoires that appeared more similar. TCRB CDR3 length was moderately but significantly reduced in all four CD4+ subsets of Type 1 diabetes patients. For patients and controls alike, PCR might favor shorter templates to the same degree.

A remark on this clone: The antigen is unknown.

Every isolated RNA sample was fully reverse transcribed, so sequencing captured expressed TCRB transcripts. Assay used: immunoSEQ multiplex PCR; TCRdb lists only in-frame clones, some missing. The sample shows 900,000 or so clones, 15% to 20% of them seen only once. Germline V gives CDR1 SGHDN, CDR2 FVKESK. The CDR3 has 14 residues. Trimming removed 0 bases from V and 7 bases from J, with 12 bases in between. This sequence joins TRBV14 and TRBJ1-2; D remains unclear. Sequencing used naive CD4+ T cells from blood. This TCR was recovered from a woman between 18 and 30 years old in good health. In DNA form, the CDR3 reads TGTGCCAGCAGCCAAGATTTGAATTCGGCTGGCTACACCTTC. Its translation is CASSQDLNSAGYTF.